The 18 T cell receptor beta chains below come from one sample, sequenced in a study of post-analysis software for immune sequencing data. Overall study results and limits: Higher frequency in patients than in controls was seen for roughly five TRBV segments, with TRBV5-6, TRBV5-1 and TRBV20-1 among them.

Prepared TCR beta cDNA libraries contained unique molecular identifiers. MiXCR, run by TCRdb on the PCR reads, gives a single entry per CDR3 protein. This table holds approximately 440,000 distinct CDR3 sequences, less than 45% found once. These TCRs are of unknown antigen specificity. Sequencing was performed on blood. Receptor source: a girl aged 5 to 17 with multiple sclerosis.

This sequence joins TRBV7-9 and TRBJ2-7; D ambiguous. Germline assignment: CDR1 SEHNR and CDR2 FQNEAQ (reference sequence). The CDR3 consists of 14 residues. The germline V and J ends were trimmed by 5 bases and 2 bases, with 13 bases remaining between them. The CDR3: CASSIRTQAYEQYF. The DNA for the CDR3 is TGTGCCAGCAGCATTCGGACGCAGGCCTACGAGCAGTACTTC.

The chain carries TRBV7-9 and TRBJ2-7, with 9 bases fitting TRBD2. J gave up 7 bases and V 6 bases, and 13 bases lay outside the gene matches. Per the germline V gene, CDR1 is SEHNR and CDR2 is FQNEAQ (reference sequence). This CDR3 has 15 amino acids. The CDR3 region has the DNA TGTGCCAGCAGTCTTAGCGGGAGAAACCGCTATGAGCAGTACTTC. Protein: CASSLSGRNRYEQYF.

The V and J genes are TRBV6-5 and TRBJ1-1, with no clear D. CDR1 and CDR2 from the germline V gene are MNHEY and SVGAGI. The CDR3 is 14 residues long. V shed 7 bases and J shed 4 bases, with 16 bases lying between them. DNA for the CDR3: TGTGCCAGCACCCCGTCGGCGGGCCTCACTGAAGCTTTCTTT. It is translated as CASTPSAGLTEAFF.

This chain links TRBV28 with TRBJ2-3; 11 nucleotides agree with TRBD2. V lost 5 bases, J lost 2 bases, and 9 bases stayed unmatched. Germline V gene lookup returns CDR1 MDHEN and CDR2 SYDVKM. This CDR3 has 17 amino acids. The CDR3 loop reads CASSRRLAGSLTDTQYF. The CDR3, as DNA: TGTGCCAGCAGTCGCCGACTAGCGGGGTCGCTCACAGATACGCAGTATTTT.

The chain joins TRBV6-1 to TRBJ2-5; D may correspond to TRBD1 or TRBD2 (5 bases each). V lost 5 bases to trimming and J lost 5 bases, with 18 bases between them. Germline assignment: CDR1 MNHNS and CDR2 SASEGT. This CDR3 has 15 residues. In DNA form, the CDR3 reads TGTGCCAGCAGTCATCTCATCGGGGCGTCGGAGACCCAGTACTTC. It encodes CASSHLIGASETQYF.

This clonotype has just a few counts. V usage is TRBV6-5 and J usage is TRBJ2-7; D possibly uses TRBD1 or TRBD2 (5 bases each). V was trimmed by 5 bases and J by 0 bases, leaving 11 bases between them. Germline CDR1 MNHEY, CDR2 SVGAGI. This CDR3 has 14 amino acids. Here the CDR3 DNA reads TGTGCCAGCAGTCACCGGGACGGCTCCTACGAGCAGTACTTC. Amino acid sequence: CASSHRDGSYEQYF.

This clonotype turned up a few times. The rearrangement uses TRBV7-8 and TRBJ2-1, with D maybe TRBD1 (6 bases). V was trimmed by 3 bases and J by 7 bases, leaving 16 bases between them. This CDR3 comprises 15 residues. Germline lookup yields CDR1 SGHVS and CDR2 FQNEAQ. DNA for the CDR3: TGTGCCAGCAGCTTTAGGTTAGGACAGAGGAATGAGCAGTTCTTC. Its translation: CASSFRLGQRNEQFF.

V is TRBV7-2 and J is TRBJ2-2, with D maybe TRBD2 (5 bases). CDR1 is SGHTA, CDR2 FQGNSA, per germline. The CDR3 totals 13 residues. V lost 5 bases to trimming and J lost 4 bases, with 8 bases between them. The chain's CDR3 is CASSRTVTGELFF. CDR3 nucleotides: TGTGCCAGCAGCCGGACTGTCACCGGGGAGCTGTTTTTT.

The chain recombines TRBV7-2 with TRBJ2-3, with TRBD2 matching over 9 bases. Germline loops: CDR1 SGHTA, CDR2 FQGNSA. The CDR3 runs 16 residues. V shed 4 bases and J 2 bases; nucleotides not matched to a gene: 7. As DNA, the CDR3 is TGTGCCAGCAGCTCCATGGCTAGCGGGACCACAGATACGCAGTATTTT. Protein: CASSSMASGTTDTQYF.

This clonotype showed up just a few times. This rearrangement joins TRBV20-1 to TRBJ1-2; TRBD1 agrees at 8 bases. Germline lookup yields CDR1 DFQATT and CDR2 SNEGSKA (reference sequence). V shed 5 bases and J 3 bases; nucleotides not matched to a gene: 5. The CDR3 spans 13 residues. CDR3 sequence: CSAGGQADYGYTF. The CDR3 DNA is TGCAGTGCTGGGGGACAGGCAGACTATGGCTACACCTTC.

The V gene is TRBV20-1, the J gene TRBJ2-5; 8 bases line up with TRBD2. Germline V CDR1 and CDR2: DFQATT, SNEGSKA (reference sequence). The J segment lost 1 base and the V segment lost 5 bases, leaving 6 bases of the junction unmatched. CDR3 length: 14 amino acids. The CDR3 DNA reads TGCAGTGCTTCCAGTAGCGGGATCCAAGAGACCCAGTACTTC. Translation gives CSASSSGIQETQYF.

This clonotype was detected a few times. The chain combines TRBV20-1 with TRBJ2-1; D is perhaps TRBD2 (6 bases). This CDR3 is built from 10 residues. The germline gives CDR1 DFQATT, CDR2 SNEGSKA (reference sequence). Between the trimmed V and J ends, which lost 5 bases and 10 bases, there was a span of 9 bases. The chain's CDR3 is CSARRVEQFF. DNA for the CDR3: TGCAGTGCTCGGAGGGTAGAGCAGTTCTTC.

This chain's CDR3 is CASSLAWDIPSYEQYF. CDR3 nucleotide sequence: TGCGCCAGCAGCTTGGCTTGGGACATCCCCTCCTACGAGCAGTACTTC. V and J are TRBV5-1 and TRBJ2-7; TRBD1 might be the D (6 bases). The germline CDR1 and CDR2 sequences are SGHRS and YFSETQ. Trimming removed 0 bases at V and 0 bases at J, with 13 bases between. This CDR3 contains 16 residues.

This rearrangement joins TRBV18 to TRBJ1-2; D possibly corresponds to TRBD1 (6 bases). Germline V gives CDR1 KGHSH, CDR2 LQKENI. V was cut by 2 bases and J by 6 bases, with 10 bases left in between. CDR3 length equals 13 residues. CDR3 residues: CASSPDRPDGYTF. DNA for the CDR3: TGTGCCAGCTCACCAGACAGGCCGGATGGCTACACCTTC.

The chain has TRBV20-1 and TRBJ1-2; D ambiguous. CDR3 length: 12 amino acids. V shed 3 bases and J shed 1 base, with 6 bases lying between them. Germline V gives CDR1 DFQATT, CDR2 SNEGSKA (reference sequence). CDR3 coding DNA: TGCAGTGCTAGCTCCGATAACTATGGCTACACCTTC. This encodes CSASSDNYGYTF.

This clonotype was seen a handful of times. The V and J genes are TRBV5-1 and TRBJ1-6, with a weak D call TRBD1 (6 bases). The germline V and J ends were trimmed by 0 bases and 6 bases, with 10 bases remaining between them. The CDR3 consists of 15 residues. Germline V gives CDR1 SGHRS, CDR2 YFSETQ. The CDR3 coding sequence is TGCGCCAGCAGCTTGGAACAGGGACCTAATTCACCCCTCCACTTT. Translated, it gives CASSLEQGPNSPLHF.

This clonotype was recorded only once. The chain carries TRBV4-3 and TRBJ1-5, with D perhaps matching TRBD1 (5 bases). Germline lookup yields CDR1 LGHNA and CDR2 YSLEER. V was shortened by 3 bases and J by 3 bases, with 6 bases between the two germline ends. This CDR3 is 13 amino acids long. CDR3 nucleotides: TGCGCCAGCAGCCAGACAGTCAATCAGCCCCAGCATTTT. This encodes CASSQTVNQPQHF.

The chain links TRBV10-3 to TRBJ2-3, with 11 bases that match TRBD2. Germline V lookup: CDR1 ENHRY, CDR2 SYGVKD. The CDR3 extends over 15 amino acids. Unmatched junction bases numbered 5, after V lost 6 bases and J lost 3 bases. The CDR3 sequence: CAIRTSGSETDTQYF. As DNA, the CDR3 is TGTGCCATCAGAACTAGCGGGAGTGAGACAGATACGCAGTATTTT.